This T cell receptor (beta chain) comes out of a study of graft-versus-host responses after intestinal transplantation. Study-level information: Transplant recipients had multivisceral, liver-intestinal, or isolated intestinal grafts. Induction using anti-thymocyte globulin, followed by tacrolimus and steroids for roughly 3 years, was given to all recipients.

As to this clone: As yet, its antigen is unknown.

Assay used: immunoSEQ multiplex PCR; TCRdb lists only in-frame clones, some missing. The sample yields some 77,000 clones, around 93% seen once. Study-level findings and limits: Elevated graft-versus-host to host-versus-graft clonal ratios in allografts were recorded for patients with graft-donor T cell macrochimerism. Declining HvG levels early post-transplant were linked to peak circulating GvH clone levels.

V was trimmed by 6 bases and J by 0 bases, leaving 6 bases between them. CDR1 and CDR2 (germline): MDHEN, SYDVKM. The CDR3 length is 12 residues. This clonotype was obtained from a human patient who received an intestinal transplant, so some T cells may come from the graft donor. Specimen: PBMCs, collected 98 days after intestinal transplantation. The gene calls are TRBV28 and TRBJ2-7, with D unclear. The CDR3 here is CASSLPSYEQYF. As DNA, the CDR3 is TGTGCCAGCAGCCTCCCCTCCTACGAGCAGTACTTC.